The 9 T cell receptor beta chains presented below share a single source sample, sequenced in a study of cytomegalovirus exposure and HLA in healthy donors. Both 60 Vbeta primers and 13 Jbeta primers went into the PCR. Sequencing was performed with immunoSEQ multiplex PCR; in TCRdb, only in-frame clones are kept and a portion is missing. The table shows about 99,000 clones, with around 82% occurring only once. The sequencing input was PBMCs. The receptors originated from a man aged 40-49 years in good health and CMV-seronegative.

CDR3 sequence (DNA): TGTGCCAGCAGTCCGCCGCGGGGCATCTATGGCTACACCTTC. It yields the protein CASSPPRGIYGYTF. The chain couples TRBV27 to TRBJ1-2, with D maybe TRBD1 (5 bases). In germline, CDR1 is MNHEY, CDR2 SMNVEV (reference sequence). The CDR3 sequence is 14 residues long. Trimming pared 5 bases from V and 4 bases from J, leaving 14 bases between.

The chain uses TRBV5-4 and TRBJ1-1; D is ambiguous. Germline CDR1 is SGHNT and CDR2 is YYREEE (reference sequence). The CDR3 is made up of 12 amino acids. V was pared by 4 bases and J by 7 bases, with 11 bases between. DNA for the CDR3: TGTGCCAGCAGCCAGCGGACGGATGAAGCTTTCTTT. Translating gives CASSQRTDEAFF.

The rearrangement uses TRBV19 and TRBJ1-2; 8 positions match TRBD1. The trim removed 5 bases at V and 4 bases at J, leaving 3 bases unmatched. CDR3 size: 13 residues. Germline lookup yields CDR1 LNHDA and CDR2 SQIVND (reference sequence). CDR3 sequence (DNA): TGTGCCAGTAGTTCGACAGGGGCCTATGGCTACACCTTC. Translation gives CASSSTGAYGYTF.

The chain recombines TRBV30 with TRBJ1-6; TRBD1 aligns across 8 bases. Trimming at V came to 7 bases and at J to 6 bases, leaving 5 bases not matched to a gene. CDR1 and CDR2 from the germline V gene are GTSNPN and SVGIG (reference sequence). This CDR3 has 13 amino acids. CDR3 in amino acids: CASGQGFNSPLHF. DNA of the CDR3: TGTGCCTCCGGACAGGGTTTTAATTCACCCCTCCACTTT.

The chain combines TRBV28 with TRBJ1-4; D not resolved. This CDR3 has 14 residues. Trimming cost V 5 bases and J 2 bases, with 9 bases left between them. Germline V gene data show CDR1 as MDHEN and CDR2 as SYDVKM. The CDR3 reads CASSEGGTNEKLFF. CDR3 coding DNA: TGTGCCAGCAGTGAGGGCGGCACTAATGAAAAACTGTTTTTT.

The chain employs TRBV11-3 and TRBJ2-1, with TRBD1 matching 7 bases. The CDR3 spans 15 residues. The V segment lost 5 bases and the J segment 4 bases; nucleotides outside the gene matches: 8. Germline values: CDR1 SGHNT, CDR2 YENEEA. The CDR3 spells CASSPSPGQYNEQFF. Written as DNA, the CDR3 is TGTGCCAGCAGCCCGTCTCCGGGACAGTACAATGAGCAGTTCTTC.

The J gene is TRBJ1-1, the V gene TRBV5-1, with 9 bases matching TRBD1. V shed 4 bases and J 1 base; nucleotides not matched to a gene: 5. CDR3 size: 15 residues. The V gene's germline CDR1 is SGHRS and CDR2 YFSETQ. The CDR3 here is CASSPSDRGNTEAFF. DNA of the CDR3: TGCGCCAGCAGCCCCTCGGACAGGGGGAACACTGAAGCTTTCTTT. Full variable domain (remainder filled in from reference TRBV5-1 and TRBJ1-1): KAGVTQTPRYLIKTRGQQVTLSCSPISGHRSVSWYQQTPGQGLQFLFEYFSETQRNKGNFPGRFSGRQFSNSRSEMNVSTLELGDSALYLCASSPSDRGNTEAFFGQGTRLTVV.

CDR3 in DNA: TGTGCCAGCAGGCAGGGTGGCTATGGCTACACCTTC. It encodes CASRQGGYGYTF. V is TRBV28 and J is TRBJ1-2, with D maybe TRBD1 (5 bases). The germline V and J ends were trimmed by 6 bases and 4 bases, with 9 bases remaining between them. CDR1 and CDR2 from the germline V gene are MDHEN and SYDVKM. The CDR3 totals 12 residues.

V and J are TRBV5-8 and TRBJ2-2; no definite D call. The V gene lost 4 bases and the J gene lost 2 bases, with 12 bases spanning the gap. Germline-derived CDR1 and CDR2 are SGHTS and YDEGEE. The CDR3 has 15 amino acids. DNA for the CDR3: TGTGCCAGCAGCAACCGGGTCCCTAACACCGGGGAGCTGTTTTTT. Its protein is CASSNRVPNTGELFF. Full variable domain (rest looked up from reference TRBV5-8 and TRBJ2-2): EAGVTQSPTHLIKTRGQQATLRCSPISGHTSVYWYQQALGLGLQFLLWYDEGEERNRGNFPPRFSGRQFPNYSSELNVNALELEDSALYLCASSNRVPNTGELFFGEGSRLTVL.